This T cell receptor (beta chain) was sequenced in a study of Ad26.COV2.S vaccination and SARS-CoV-2 variants (dated by TCRdb to the early 2020s). A note on the overall study: Donors in the vaccine arm were drawn from COV1001, a multicentre, randomized, double-blind, placebo-controlled phase I-IIa trial testing Ad26.COV2.S in healthy adults. Ad26.COV2.S was administered intramuscularly at 5 x 10^10 or 1 x 10^11 viral particles, either as a single shot or as two shots given 56 days apart. TCRbeta repertoire sequencing was used to assess the specificity and breadth of SARS-CoV-2-reactive T cell receptors after Ad26.COV2.S vaccination. The TCR-sequenced set comprised around 32 samples: some 19 Ad26.COV2.S vaccine recipients, 5 placebo recipients and 8 SARS-CoV-2 convalescent individuals. Trial participants were randomized into five groups of five: low-dose or high-dose Ad26.COV2.S given once or twice, or placebo on both occasions. Investigators did not know the trial group allocation while performing experiments and assessing outcomes. The study at large found these results: Vaccine and placebo recipients had similar non-spike TCR breadth, a finding consistent with the vaccine containing only spike. Spike-specific TCR breadth was higher in Ad26.COV2.S recipients than in placebo recipients (P = 0.0014). After vaccination, substantial breadth of spike-specific CD8+ and CD4+ T cell responses was reported. The authors noted that the TCR breadth and depth analyses may have underestimated total T cell responses. Comparing responses between vaccine doses or regimens was not something the study was powered to do.

CDR1 MNHEY and CDR2 SVGAGI are derived from the germline V gene. The CDR3 runs 14 amino acids, cysteine and phenylalanine included. Only the CDR3 region is kept as DNA, spanning 42 bases read in frame from base 1. The junction carries 6 bases between V and J, which are trimmed by 0 bases and 1 base respectively. The treatment or condition label, read with the paper, signifies: roughly 19 received Ad26.COV2.S at low or high dose, single or two shots; several received placebo; per-sample allocation not given. For vaccine and placebo recipients, the sequenced repertoires came from samples collected on day 63 after the first injection. Between 29 July and 7 August 2020, Cohort 1b enrolled about two dozen adults aged 18-55 years at one site in Boston, USA. Ad26.COV2.S consisted of a replication-incompetent adenovirus type 26 vector by which a prefusion-stabilized SARS-CoV-2 spike protein from the original Wuhan strain was expressed.

Comments on this clone: Its specific antigen is unknown. No quality values exist for individual bases; no much larger clone is one base distant. Other DNA variants within this sample encode the same CDR3.

TCRbeta CDR3 regions were sequenced with the immunoSEQ Assay. After extraction, genomic DNA underwent amplification by bias-controlled multiplex PCR, followed by high-throughput sequencing. On the authors' methods: Collapsing and filtering of sequences were performed to quantify the absolute abundance of each unique TCRbeta CDR3 region. T cell fraction was estimated by normalization of TCRbeta template counts to usable DNA, with usable DNA being measured through amplification of reference genes present in all nucleated cells. Repertoire TCRs were annotated as SARS-CoV-2-specific by exact matching of V gene, CDR3 amino acid sequence and J gene to a known reactive TCR set. MIRA supplied the reference SARS-CoV-2 TCR set, which was filtered for enrichment in COVID-19-positive ImmuneCODE repertoires so that public or cross-reactive TCRs were removed. Drawing on the MIRA antigens, annotated TCRs were analysed further at the level of specific ORF or position within ORF. Depth was the summed frequency of annotated unique rearrangements, while breadth was defined as annotated unique rearrangements over total unique productive rearrangements. Two-sided Wilcoxon rank-sum tests were applied when comparing TCR breadth between groups. As stored in TCRdb, this immuneACCESS dataset retains in-frame rearrangements with V and J assigned. A fraction of the clones does not appear; measured against another copy, unresolved V genes explain less than half of the discrepancy, and the remainder lacks a known reason. D and trimming were read from the DNA, whereas the V and J calls and clone size are those reported in that table. The sample records around 400,000 clones, about four fifths of which are singletons. Around 7% of the sample is in the top ten clones.

This clonotype was sampled from a person between 18 and 59 years old who received the Ad26.COV2.S COVID-19 vaccine or a placebo. This chain is built from TRBV6-5 and TRBJ1-1; the D gene identity is not certain. Specimen: peripheral blood, collected in a trial of Ad26.COV2.S vaccine versus placebo. In nucleotide form, the sequence is TGTGCCAGCAGTTACTCGTCTTGGAACACTGAAGCTTTCTTT. This translates into CASSYSSWNTEAFF.